Below are 21 T cell receptor beta chains sequenced from a single sample in a study of control samples from healthy donors and cancer patients. Libraries were prepared by immunoSEQ multiplex PCR; TCRdb keeps only in-frame clonotypes and omits some of them. The repertoire has approximately 150,000 clones, about 94% of them found once; the top ten carry approximately 0.7%. Specimen: blood. The origin of the receptors is a woman aged 25 to 45 in good health.

This clone occurred once. The chain carries TRBV3-1 (or the pseudogene TRBV3-2) and TRBJ1-1; D not resolved. The CDR3 is made up of 15 amino acids. V gave up 2 bases and J gave up 0 bases, with 10 bases separating them. Germline assignment: CDR1 LGHDT and CDR2 YNNKEL (reference sequence). The CDR3 DNA follows: TGTGCCAGCAGCCAACAATTAGGCTTGAACACTGAAGCTTTCTTT. It specifies CASSQQLGLNTEAFF.

The chain recombines TRBV7-8 with TRBJ2-1; 11 bases are a match to TRBD2. CDR1 is SGHVS and CDR2 is FQNEAQ in the germline V gene. Trimming cost V 0 bases and J 5 bases; bases outside gene matches: 9. The CDR3 totals 18 residues. DNA of the CDR3: TGTGCCAGCAGCTTAGCGGGACTAGCGGATCTGGGACACAATGAGCAGTTCTTC. It translates to CASSLAGLADLGHNEQFF.

This rearrangement joins TRBV29-1 to TRBJ1-1; no clear D gene. V lost 6 bases, J lost 2 bases, and 19 bases lay in between. CDR3 length equals 15 residues. Per the germline V gene, CDR1 is SQVTM and CDR2 is ANQGSEA. CDR3 region: CSVESGFGLNTEAFF. Written as DNA, the CDR3 is TGCAGCGTCGAGTCAGGATTTGGCCTCAACACTGAAGCTTTCTTT.

The J gene is TRBJ2-7, the V gene TRBV7-3; 12 bases match TRBD2. CDR1 is SGHTA, CDR2 FQGTGA, per germline. The CDR3 length is 14 residues. J was trimmed by 5 bases and V by 3 bases; bases with no gene match: 2. In DNA, the CDR3 is TGTGCCAGCAGCTTGCTAGCGGGAGGGAACGAGCAGTACTTC. It encodes CASSLLAGGNEQYF.

The chain combines TRBV5-6 with TRBJ2-2; D ambiguous. Germline CDR1 is SGHDT and CDR2 is YYEEEE. Between the trimmed V and J ends, which lost 0 bases and 8 bases, there was a span of 8 bases. The CDR3 totals 13 residues. The CDR3 is CASSLVFGGELFF. The CDR3, as DNA: TGTGCCAGCAGCTTGGTTTTTGGGGGGGAGCTGTTTTTT.

The chain combines TRBV28 with TRBJ1-5, with D hard to call. V was shortened by 6 bases and J by 4 bases, with 16 bases between the two germline ends. CDR1 MDHEN and CDR2 SYDVKM come from the germline V gene. This CDR3 comprises 15 residues. The CDR3 region has the DNA TGTGCCAGCAGGGGCAGGCCCGTTTGGAATCAGCCCCAGCATTTT. This codes for CASRGRPVWNQPQHF.

J is TRBJ2-5 and V is TRBV11-2, with unresolved D. The CDR3 totals 15 residues. The V end was cut by 1 base, the J end by 1 base, with 10 bases between. Germline CDR1 SGHAT, CDR2 FQNNGV. The CDR3 DNA follows: TGTGCCAGCAGCTTAGGGAGTCAGAGCCAAGAGACCCAGTACTTC. This translates into CASSLGSQSQETQYF.

V usage is TRBV11-2 and J usage is TRBJ2-1; maybe TRBD1 (5 bases). This CDR3 contains 18 residues. Germline values: CDR1 SGHAT, CDR2 FQNNGV. The V and J ends lost 1 base and 4 bases respectively, with 20 bases between them. The CDR3, as DNA: TGTGCCAGCAGCTTAGCCCTAACGGCTAGGGGTTTTTACAATGAGCAGTTCTTC. It yields the protein CASSLALTARGFYNEQFF.

This chain links TRBV9 with TRBJ1-3; no clear D. CDR3 length equals 14 residues. V was clipped by 4 bases and J by 2 bases, with 10 bases between them. CDR1 SGDLS and CDR2 YYNGEE come from the germline V gene. The CDR3 reads CASSPSRAGNTIYF. CDR3 nucleotides: TGTGCCAGCAGCCCCTCGCGTGCTGGAAACACCATATATTTT.

The V gene is TRBV14, the J gene TRBJ2-2, with unresolved D. Trimming left V 3 bases short and J 1 base short, with 9 bases between. The CDR3 has 15 amino acids. Germline CDR1 and CDR2: SGHDN and FVKESK. CDR3 residues: CASSHFDGNTGELFF. The DNA of the CDR3 is TGTGCCAGCAGCCATTTTGACGGGAACACCGGGGAGCTGTTTTTT.

J is TRBJ2-1 and V is TRBV7-3; unclear D gene. Trimming removed 1 base from V and 0 bases from J, with 7 bases in between. This CDR3 region has 15 residues. CDR1 is SGHTA and CDR2 is FQGTGA in the germline V gene. The CDR3 sequence: CASSLRQDSYNEQFF. The CDR3 DNA reads TGTGCCAGCAGCTTAAGGCAGGACTCCTACAATGAGCAGTTCTTC. Filled out from reference TRBV7-3 and TRBJ2-1, the complete variable domain reads GAGVSQTPSNKVTEKGKYVELRCDPISGHTALYWYRQSLGQGPEFLIYFQGTGAADDSGLPNDRFFAVRPEGSVSTLKIQRTERGDSAVYLCASSLRQDSYNEQFFGPGTRLTVL.

The chain combines TRBV5-1 with TRBJ1-3, with D possibly being TRBD1 (6 bases). The ends were cut back, 4 bases at V and 3 bases at J, with 17 bases in the middle. In germline, CDR1 is SGHRS, CDR2 YFSETQ. The CDR3 loop spans 16 amino acids. The CDR3 reads CASSQEPTGYGNTIYF. For the CDR3, the DNA is TGCGCCAGCAGCCAAGAACCCACAGGGTATGGAAACACCATATATTTT.

J is TRBJ2-1 and V is TRBV7-2; 10 bases map to TRBD2. Germline values: CDR1 SGHTA, CDR2 FQGNSA. After removal of 1 base from V and 6 bases from J, the junction contained 12 bases not matched to a gene. This CDR3 region has 18 residues. CDR3 protein: CASSLVVSSGRSPNEQFF. CDR3 DNA sequence: TGTGCCAGCAGCTTAGTCGTTTCTAGCGGGAGATCCCCCAATGAGCAGTTCTTC.

This sequence joins TRBV5-1 and TRBJ2-1; TRBD2 matches at 9 bases. The germline V gene has CDR1 SGHRS and CDR2 YFSETQ. The junction had 5 bases not matched to a gene; V was cut back by 0 bases and J by 7 bases. The CDR3 loop spans 15 amino acids. Written as DNA, the CDR3 is TGCGCCAGCAGCTTGGTGGCTAGCGGGACTAATGAGCAGTTCTTC. Amino acids: CASSLVASGTNEQFF. The complete variable domain, with remaining parts taken from reference TRBV5-1 and TRBJ2-1, reads KAGVTQTPRYLIKTRGQQVTLSCSPISGHRSVSWYQQTPGQGLQFLFEYFSETQRNKGNFPGRFSGRQFSNSRSEMNVSTLELGDSALYLCASSLVASGTNEQFFGPGTRLTVL.

The rearrangement joins TRBV5-1 to TRBJ2-1, with 8 bases matching TRBD2. The CDR3 totals 15 residues. CDR1 and CDR2 from the germline V gene are SGHRS and YFSETQ. The junction had 8 bases not matched to a gene; V was cut back by 2 bases and J by 7 bases. CDR3 bases: TGCGCCAGCAGCTTAGAAGCGGGAGACTTTAATGAGCAGTTCTTC. This codes for CASSLEAGDFNEQFF.

The chain carries TRBV5-6 and TRBJ2-3, with D unclear. CDR1 is SGHDT, CDR2 YYEEEE, per germline. The CDR3 spans 16 residues. Trimming took off 4 bases at V and 4 bases at J, with 19 bases between the two ends. The chain's CDR3 is CASSPTPPQLADTQYF. CDR3 nucleotide sequence: TGTGCCAGCAGCCCGACCCCACCCCAACTCGCAGATACGCAGTATTTT.

The chain recombines TRBV7-9 with TRBJ2-7; D is tentatively TRBD1 or TRBD2 (5 bases each). Between the trimmed V and J ends, which lost 5 bases and 5 bases, there was a span of 10 bases. Germline values: CDR1 SEHNR, CDR2 FQNEAQ (reference sequence). The CDR3 length is 12 residues. Written as DNA, the CDR3 is TGTGCCAGCAGCCCACTGGGGGACGAGCAGTACTTC. Translating gives CASSPLGDEQYF. Full variable domain (remainder filled in from reference TRBV7-9 and TRBJ2-7): DTGVSQNPRHKITKRGQNVTFRCDPISEHNRLYWYRQTLGQGPEFLTYFQNEAQLEKSRLLSDRFSAERPKGSFSTLEIQRTEQGDSAMYLCASSPLGDEQYFGPGTRLTVT.

The rearrangement uses TRBV19 and TRBJ2-1, with a possible D match to TRBD1 (6 bases). CDR1 LNHDA and CDR2 SQIVND come from the germline V gene (reference sequence). CDR3 size: 12 residues. The V and J ends lost 11 bases and 7 bases respectively, with 15 bases between them. The CDR3 DNA reads as TGTGCCTCTAATTTCAGGGGTAATGAGCAGTTCTTC. This sequence encodes CASNFRGNEQFF.

The J gene is TRBJ2-1, the V gene TRBV24-1, with D tentatively TRBD2 (6 bases). The germline V and J ends were trimmed by 9 bases and 3 bases, with 11 bases remaining between them. CDR3 length: 13 amino acids. Germline lookup yields CDR1 KGHDR and CDR2 SFDVKD. As DNA, the CDR3 is TGTGCCACCGGAGACGGGAGCTACAATGAGCAGTTCTTC. This sequence encodes CATGDGSYNEQFF.

This rearrangement joins TRBV9 to TRBJ2-1; no definite D call. The V end was cut by 0 bases, the J end by 0 bases, with 7 bases between. This CDR3 contains 15 residues. Germline V gives CDR1 SGDLS, CDR2 YYNGEE. The CDR3 nucleotides read TGTGCCAGCAGCGTAGGCCTCAGCTCCTACAATGAGCAGTTCTTC. Translation: CASSVGLSSYNEQFF.

The chain carries TRBV4-2 and TRBJ2-7; 13 bases are shared with TRBD2. This CDR3 comprises 20 residues. Trimming at V came to 4 bases and at J to 2 bases, leaving 17 bases not matched to a gene. The germline V gene has CDR1 LGHNA and CDR2 YNFKEQ. CDR3 DNA: TGTGCCAGCAGCCCTGAAGGACACGGGACTAGCGGGATTAGTCCCTACGAGCAGTACTTC. Protein: CASSPEGHGTSGISPYEQYF.